In this sample, the clone carrying this T cell receptor (beta chain) turned up a few times. Its antigen is undetermined. This record comes from a study of shared clonotypes between healthy human individuals. Germline-derived CDR1 and CDR2 are MNHNS and SASEGT. The trim removed 5 bases at V and 4 bases at J, leaving 6 bases unmatched. The CDR3 runs 14 residues. In the sorted-subset replicate PCRs, about 190 ng DNA, 25,000 to 30,000 T cell genomes, was used. TCRdb's copy holds only in-frame clones and misses some; the assay was immunoSEQ multiplex PCR. In the table there are over a million clones, about 80% of which are singletons. Findings and limits, study-wide: What naive subsets generally showed was a larger estimated richness than memory subsets showed.

The donors were all Caucasian adults (living in Nashville, Tennessee). The sample consisted of memory CD4+ T cells sorted from blood. Subset indicated: CD45RA-negative fraction. The V and J genes are TRBV6-1 and TRBJ1-1; 8 bases match TRBD1. This TCR came from a man in his late teens or twenties in good health. The CDR3 nucleotides are TGTGCCAGCAGTTTCGGGACAGGTGGCACTGAAGCTTTCTTT. Protein product: CASSFGTGGTEAFF.